This T cell receptor beta chain is drawn from a study of T cell changes during pregnancy in multiple sclerosis. V dropped 1 base and J dropped 4; count of bases not matched to a gene: 7. In germline, CDR1 is LGHNA, CDR2 YNFKEQ. The CDR3 is made up of 16 amino acids. Libraries were prepared by immunoSEQ multiplex PCR; TCRdb keeps only in-frame clonotypes and omits some of them. In the table there are 65,000 to 75,000 clones, roughly 92% of which are singletons. At least ten counts were recorded for this clone. The gene calls are TRBV4-2 and TRBJ2-3; 8 nucleotides align to TRBD2. The TCR originated in a female donor in good health, enrolled as a control in a pregnancy study. The sample was peripheral blood, taken after pregnancy. CDR3 amino acids: CASSQASGRGSDTQYF. The CDR3 DNA sequence: TGTGCCAGCAGCCAAGCCAGCGGGAGAGGGTCAGATACGCAGTATTTT.